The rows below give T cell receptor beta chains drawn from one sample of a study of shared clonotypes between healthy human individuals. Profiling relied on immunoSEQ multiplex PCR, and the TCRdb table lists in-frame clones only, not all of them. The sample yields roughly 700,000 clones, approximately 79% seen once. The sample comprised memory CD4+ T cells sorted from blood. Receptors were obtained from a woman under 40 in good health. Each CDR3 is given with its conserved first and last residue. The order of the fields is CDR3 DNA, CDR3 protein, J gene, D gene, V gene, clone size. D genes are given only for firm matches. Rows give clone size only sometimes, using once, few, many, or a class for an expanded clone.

CDR3nt: TGCGCCAGCAGCATAGATCCCACGTTGTCGAGATCAGGGGGGCATGAGCAGTTCTTC; CDR3aa: CASSIDPTLSRSGGHEQFF; j_gene: TRBJ2-1; d_gene: -; v_gene: TRBV5-1; abundance: -
CDR3nt: TGTGCCAGCAGCTTTGGGCCTGGGGACGAGCAGTACTTC; CDR3aa: CASSFGPGDEQYF; j_gene: TRBJ2-7; d_gene: -; v_gene: TRBV7-2; abundance: -
CDR3nt: TGCGCCAGCAGCCGGGGGACAGCCAAAAACTACAATGAGCAGTTCTTC; CDR3aa: CASSRGTAKNYNEQFF; j_gene: TRBJ2-1; d_gene: -; v_gene: TRBV5-1; abundance: -
CDR3nt: TGTGCCAGCAGCTTACAAGAAAACTATGGCTACACCTTC; CDR3aa: CASSLQENYGYTF; j_gene: TRBJ1-2; d_gene: -; v_gene: TRBV7-9; abundance: once
CDR3nt: TGTGCCAGCAGCAGATACAGGGGAAACACCGGGGAGCTGTTTTTT; CDR3aa: CASSRYRGNTGELFF; j_gene: TRBJ2-2; d_gene: TRBD1; v_gene: TRBV11-3; abundance: -
CDR3nt: TGCAGCACCCGAAAAAGGGACCCAGGATACAATGAGCAGTTCTTC; CDR3aa: CSTRKRDPGYNEQFF; j_gene: TRBJ2-1; d_gene: -; v_gene: TRBV29-1; abundance: -
CDR3nt: TGTGCCAGCAGCAAGCGACTAGCGGGAGAATACAATGAGCAGTTCTTC; CDR3aa: CASSKRLAGEYNEQFF; j_gene: TRBJ2-1; d_gene: TRBD2; v_gene: TRBV9; abundance: -
CDR3nt: TGTGCCAGCAGCACAAGACAGGCCCAGCCCCAGCATTTT; CDR3aa: CASSTRQAQPQHF; j_gene: TRBJ1-5; d_gene: -; v_gene: TRBV13; abundance: -
CDR3nt: TGTGCCAGCAGCTTAGATGCAGGTAGCGGGCTCTACAATGAGCAGTTCTTC; CDR3aa: CASSLDAGSGLYNEQFF; j_gene: TRBJ2-1; d_gene: TRBD2; v_gene: TRBV11-3; abundance: -
CDR3nt: TGCGCCAGCAGCTTATCCAGGAACTCCTACAATGAGCAGTTCTTC; CDR3aa: CASSLSRNSYNEQFF; j_gene: TRBJ2-1; d_gene: -; v_gene: TRBV5-1; abundance: -
CDR3nt: TGCGCCAGCAGAAGCTTTGAGGAGACCCAGTACTTC; CDR3aa: CASRSFEETQYF; j_gene: TRBJ2-5; d_gene: -; v_gene: TRBV5-1; abundance: -
CDR3nt: TGTGCCAGCAGTGAAATGGCGGGGAGCTCCTACAATGAGCAGTTCTTC; CDR3aa: CASSEMAGSSYNEQFF; j_gene: TRBJ2-1; d_gene: -; v_gene: TRBV2; abundance: -
CDR3nt: TGTGCCAGCACTCAGCTGACCTCCTACAATGAGCAGTTCTTC; CDR3aa: CASTQLTSYNEQFF; j_gene: TRBJ2-1; d_gene: -; v_gene: TRBV2; abundance: -
CDR3nt: TGTGCCAGCAGCCGTACAAACGGGGAGACCCAGTACTTC; CDR3aa: CASSRTNGETQYF; j_gene: TRBJ2-5; d_gene: -; v_gene: TRBV11-2; abundance: -
CDR3nt: TGTGCCAGCAGTTACTCGTACGGATACGAGCAGTACTTC; CDR3aa: CASSYSYGYEQYF; j_gene: TRBJ2-7; d_gene: -; v_gene: TRBV6-5; abundance: -
CDR3nt: TGTGCCAGTAGTATTTACGATTACAATGAGCAGTTCTTC; CDR3aa: CASSIYDYNEQFF; j_gene: TRBJ2-1; d_gene: -; v_gene: TRBV19; abundance: many
CDR3nt: TGCAGCGCAGGGACTAGCGGGAGAGGGAATGAGCAGTTCTTC; CDR3aa: CSAGTSGRGNEQFF; j_gene: TRBJ2-1; d_gene: TRBD2; v_gene: TRBV29-1; abundance: -
CDR3nt: TGCGCCAGCAGCCAAGTCGTCAGTTTTGATACCTACGAGCAGTACTTC; CDR3aa: CASSQVVSFDTYEQYF; j_gene: TRBJ2-7; d_gene: -; v_gene: TRBV4-1; abundance: -
CDR3nt: TGTGCCAGCAGCCCGTCTGCAACTAATGAAAAACTGTTTTTT; CDR3aa: CASSPSATNEKLFF; j_gene: TRBJ1-4; d_gene: -; v_gene: TRBV27; abundance: -
CDR3nt: TGCGCCAGCAGCCAACAGAAGGCTAGCGGGAGCAACGAGCAGTACTTC; CDR3aa: CASSQQKASGSNEQYF; j_gene: TRBJ2-7; d_gene: TRBD2; v_gene: TRBV4-1; abundance: -
CDR3nt: TGTGCCAGCAGCTCACGATTACGGACAGGCCTCCATGAGCAGTTCTTC; CDR3aa: CASSSRLRTGLHEQFF; j_gene: TRBJ2-1; d_gene: TRBD1; v_gene: TRBV5-4; abundance: few
CDR3nt: TGCAGCGCCCTGTCGTCGGGGGTAGAGACCCAGTACTTC; CDR3aa: CSALSSGVETQYF; j_gene: TRBJ2-5; d_gene: -; v_gene: TRBV29-1; abundance: -
CDR3nt: TGTGCCAGCAGTTTACAAGTGGGGGGCGCGTACGAGCAGTACTTC; CDR3aa: CASSLQVGGAYEQYF; j_gene: TRBJ2-7; d_gene: -; v_gene: TRBV6-5; abundance: -
CDR3nt: TGTGCCAGCAGTTCCCCCGGGCTTGAGACTACCCCTCGGTTCTTC; CDR3aa: CASSSPGLETTPRFF; j_gene: TRBJ2-1; d_gene: -; v_gene: TRBV27; abundance: -
CDR3nt: TGTGCCAGCAGGCTTACAAGGGGGGGCGGCGGGGAGACCCAGTACTTC; CDR3aa: CASRLTRGGGGETQYF; j_gene: TRBJ2-5; d_gene: -; v_gene: TRBV2; abundance: few
CDR3nt: TGTGCCAGCAGGGTAGCGGGAGCGGAGACCCAGTACTTC; CDR3aa: CASRVAGAETQYF; j_gene: TRBJ2-5; d_gene: TRBD2; v_gene: TRBV27; abundance: -
CDR3nt: TGTGCCAGCAGCTTAGTAACCAGGGGGTTGGATGAGCAGTTCTTC; CDR3aa: CASSLVTRGLDEQFF; j_gene: TRBJ2-1; d_gene: TRBD1; v_gene: TRBV11-2; abundance: -
CDR3nt: TGTGCCAGCAGCTTGTCAGGGTTCGGAATGAACACTGAAGCTTTCTTT; CDR3aa: CASSLSGFGMNTEAFF; j_gene: TRBJ1-1; d_gene: -; v_gene: TRBV5-4; abundance: -
CDR3nt: TGTGCCAGCAGTCTTAGCGGGAGGTCTTACAATGAGCAGTTCTTC; CDR3aa: CASSLSGRSYNEQFF; j_gene: TRBJ2-1; d_gene: TRBD2; v_gene: TRBV6-5; abundance: -
CDR3nt: TGTGCCAGCAGCTTAGCGAGGACAGGGTTTGGCTACACCTTC; CDR3aa: CASSLARTGFGYTF; j_gene: TRBJ1-2; d_gene: TRBD1; v_gene: TRBV7-9; abundance: once
CDR3nt: TGTGCCAGCAGTGAATCCTCGGGATCGGGCTCCTACAATGAGCAGTTCTTC; CDR3aa: CASSESSGSGSYNEQFF; j_gene: TRBJ2-1; d_gene: -; v_gene: TRBV25-1; abundance: -
CDR3nt: TGTGCCAGCAGAGAACAGGGGGCGCCGGCAGATACGCAGTATTTT; CDR3aa: CASREQGAPADTQYF; j_gene: TRBJ2-3; d_gene: TRBD1; v_gene: TRBV2; abundance: -
CDR3nt: TGCGCCAGCAGCCAAGTTGTTTTAGAGACAACTACCCGATTC; CDR3aa: CASSQVVLETTTRF; j_gene: TRBJ1-2; d_gene: -; v_gene: TRBV4-1; abundance: -
CDR3nt: TGTGCCACGTCACGACTAGCGGGAGTAAATGAGCAGTTCTTC; CDR3aa: CATSRLAGVNEQFF; j_gene: TRBJ2-1; d_gene: TRBD2; v_gene: TRBV2; abundance: -
CDR3nt: TGTGCCAGCAGCCCCAGCGGGGTGGGCCTCGAGCAGTACTTC; CDR3aa: CASSPSGVGLEQYF; j_gene: TRBJ2-7; d_gene: TRBD2; v_gene: TRBV11-2; abundance: -
CDR3nt: TGCGCCAGCAGCTTTACAGGGGAGGGCTATGGCTACACCTTC; CDR3aa: CASSFTGEGYGYTF; j_gene: TRBJ1-2; d_gene: TRBD1; v_gene: TRBV5-1; abundance: few
CDR3nt: TGTGCCAGCAGTGAAGTAGGGACAGGAATGGGCCCCATATATTTT; CDR3aa: CASSEVGTGMGPIYF; j_gene: TRBJ1-3; d_gene: TRBD1; v_gene: TRBV2; abundance: -
CDR3nt: TGTGCCAGCAGCTCGGACAGGGGGCAGGTCGGGGAGCTGTTTTTT; CDR3aa: CASSSDRGQVGELFF; j_gene: TRBJ2-2; d_gene: TRBD1; v_gene: TRBV5-4; abundance: few
CDR3nt: TGTGCCAGTACCTCCGGATACGAAAGAGTGCAGTTCTTC; CDR3aa: CASTSGYERVQFF; j_gene: TRBJ2-1; d_gene: -; v_gene: TRBV19; abundance: -
CDR3nt: TGCGCCAGCAGAGGGGGCTTAAGGGAAAAACTGTTTTTT; CDR3aa: CASRGGLREKLFF; j_gene: TRBJ1-4; d_gene: TRBD1; v_gene: TRBV5-1; abundance: -
CDR3nt: TGTGCCAGCAGTTGGGGGATGGCTTCCTACGAGCAGTACTTC; CDR3aa: CASSWGMASYEQYF; j_gene: TRBJ2-7; d_gene: -; v_gene: TRBV6-5; abundance: -
CDR3nt: TGCGCCAGCAGCTTGGCCGACACCTACTACACCTTC; CDR3aa: CASSLADTYYTF; j_gene: TRBJ1-2; d_gene: -; v_gene: TRBV5-1; abundance: -
CDR3nt: TGTGCCAGCAGTAGCCAGTTGAACACCGGGGAGCTGTTTTTT; CDR3aa: CASSSQLNTGELFF; j_gene: TRBJ2-2; d_gene: -; v_gene: TRBV25-1; abundance: -
CDR3nt: TGTGCCAGTCATCTAGTTATGTCCAATGAGCAGTTCTTC; CDR3aa: CASHLVMSNEQFF; j_gene: TRBJ2-1; d_gene: -; v_gene: TRBV7-9; abundance: many
CDR3nt: TGTGCCAGCAGCCCTGGCGGGAGTTATGGGCAGTTCTTC; CDR3aa: CASSPGGSYGQFF; j_gene: TRBJ2-1; d_gene: TRBD2; v_gene: TRBV14; abundance: -
CDR3nt: TGTGCCAGCAGCGTCTGGAGGGGCATTAACACTGAAGCTTTCTTT; CDR3aa: CASSVWRGINTEAFF; j_gene: TRBJ1-1; d_gene: -; v_gene: TRBV7-8; abundance: -
CDR3nt: TGTGCCAGCAGCTTGGGGTCCCACAATGAGCAGTTCTTC; CDR3aa: CASSLGSHNEQFF; j_gene: TRBJ2-1; d_gene: -; v_gene: TRBV11-3; abundance: -
CDR3nt: TGTGCCAGCAGCTATCGTCCGCGACTAGCGGGGGGGGACAATGAGCAGTTCTTC; CDR3aa: CASSYRPRLAGGDNEQFF; j_gene: TRBJ2-1; d_gene: TRBD2; v_gene: TRBV7-9; abundance: -
CDR3nt: TGTGCCATCAGTGAGTCGGGCGGGGGGATCCAAGAGACCCAGTACTTC; CDR3aa: CAISESGGGIQETQYF; j_gene: TRBJ2-5; d_gene: TRBD2; v_gene: TRBV10-3; abundance: -
CDR3nt: TGTGCGAGCACGGGACTAGCGGGATTAGATACGCAGTATTTT; CDR3aa: CASTGLAGLDTQYF; j_gene: TRBJ2-3; d_gene: TRBD2; v_gene: TRBV2; abundance: -
CDR3nt: TGCAGCGTTGAACACCTAGCGGGGAATGAGCAGTTCTTC; CDR3aa: CSVEHLAGNEQFF; j_gene: TRBJ2-1; d_gene: TRBD2; v_gene: TRBV29-1; abundance: -